This TCR beta chain was sequenced for a study of blood T cell repertoires in COVID-19. Study-level background: The United States, Italy and Spain supplied acute and convalescent COVID-19 samples.

The CDR3 spans 15 residues. Trimming cost V 4 bases and J 1 base; bases outside gene matches: 7. Looked up from germline, CDR1 is SGHRS and CDR2 is YFSETQ. Original processing methods: Reference gene primer amplification gave nucleated cell count estimates. TCRdb's table, derived via immunoSEQ multiplex PCR, lists solely in-frame clones and lacks some. Clonal size and the V and J genes are those of that table, whereas D and trimming came from the DNA. This sample has approximately 120,000 clones; 69% occur once, and the top ten carry around 2%. This clone was seen more than once but under ten times. The sample consisted of peripheral blood. The chain combines TRBV5-1 with TRBJ2-5, with 7 bases lining up with TRBD1. This receptor was taken from a woman in her seventies with acute or convalescent COVID-19. CDR3 coding DNA: TGCGCCAGCAGCAAGGGACAGACTCTCCAAGAGACCCAGTACTTC. Residues: CASSKGQTLQETQYF.